This is a list of T cell receptor beta chains from one sample in a study of shared clonotypes between healthy human individuals. The data were produced by immunoSEQ multiplex PCR, yet TCRdb's version contains in-frame clones alone and is incomplete. The sample holds more than 2 million clones; about 94% are singletons and the top ten take roughly 0.13%. Sequencing used naive CD4+ T cells sorted from blood. All receptors come from a man younger than 35 in good health. The CDR3 runs from the conserved cysteine through the conserved F or W. Fields, in order: CDR3 DNA, CDR3 protein, V gene, clone size, D gene, J gene. D genes are given only for firm matches. The size entry is marked missing in some rows and otherwise reads once, few, many or a size class.

CDR3nt: TGCGCCAGCAGCGTGCGTGGGCGGGAGGGCTTTTCCAAAACCTACGAGCAGTACTTC
CDR3aa: CASSVRGREGFSKTYEQYF
v_gene: TRBV5-1
abundance: NA
d_gene: TRBD2
j_gene: TRBJ2-7

CDR3nt: TGCGCCAGCAGCTTGGAAGGGGAGACCCAGTACTTC
CDR3aa: CASSLEGETQYF
v_gene: TRBV5-1
abundance: few
d_gene: NA
j_gene: TRBJ2-5

CDR3nt: TGCGCCAGCAGTGAGGGGACAGTCGGGGGGCCCCAGCATTTT
CDR3aa: CASSEGTVGGPQHF
v_gene: TRBV10-1
abundance: once
d_gene: TRBD1
j_gene: TRBJ1-5

CDR3nt: TGCGCCAGCAGCCCCCAACTTAGCTCCTATAATTCACCCCTCCACTTT
CDR3aa: CASSPQLSSYNSPLHF
v_gene: TRBV4-3
abundance: NA
d_gene: NA
j_gene: TRBJ1-6

CDR3nt: TGTGCTAGCAGCTTAAGAGACAGGGGAAGCGAGCAGTACTTC
CDR3aa: CASSLRDRGSEQYF
v_gene: TRBV7-7
abundance: NA
d_gene: TRBD1
j_gene: TRBJ2-7

CDR3nt: TGTGCCAGCAGCCCCTCGACGGCGGCTAACTATGGCTACACCTTC
CDR3aa: CASSPSTAANYGYTF
v_gene: TRBV2
abundance: NA
d_gene: NA
j_gene: TRBJ1-2

CDR3nt: TGTGCCAGCAGTGATTACGAGCAGTACTTC
CDR3aa: CASSDYEQYF
v_gene: TRBV6-1
abundance: NA
d_gene: NA
j_gene: TRBJ2-7

CDR3nt: TGTGCCAGCACCCCGGTGAGCGGTCCAGATACGCAGTATTTT
CDR3aa: CASTPVSGPDTQYF
v_gene: TRBV7-2
abundance: NA
d_gene: NA
j_gene: TRBJ2-3

CDR3nt: TGCAGCGCCCAACAGGGCGGCGCCACTGAAGCTTTCTTT
CDR3aa: CSAQQGGATEAFF
v_gene: TRBV29-1
abundance: NA
d_gene: NA
j_gene: TRBJ1-1

CDR3nt: TGTGCCAGCAGTAGGGAGAACGGGGAGCTGTTTTTT
CDR3aa: CASSRENGELFF
v_gene: TRBV27
abundance: NA
d_gene: NA
j_gene: TRBJ2-2

CDR3nt: TGTGCCAGCAGTTTCGACGGGGGGGCCGGGTCGAAGACCCAGTACTTC
CDR3aa: CASSFDGGAGSKTQYF
v_gene: TRBV2
abundance: once
d_gene: TRBD2
j_gene: TRBJ2-5

CDR3nt: TGTGCCAGCAGCCGGGCGGGGAGCGCGACCTACGAGCAGTACTTC
CDR3aa: CASSRAGSATYEQYF
v_gene: TRBV11-2
abundance: once
d_gene: NA
j_gene: TRBJ2-7

CDR3nt: TGTGCCAGTAGTTCGGAGGACGCCTACAATGAGCAGTTCTTC
CDR3aa: CASSSEDAYNEQFF
v_gene: TRBV19
abundance: NA
d_gene: NA
j_gene: TRBJ2-1

CDR3nt: TGTGCCAGCAGTCCGGACAGGTACGAGCAGTACTTC
CDR3aa: CASSPDRYEQYF
v_gene: TRBV6-5
abundance: few
d_gene: TRBD1
j_gene: TRBJ2-7

CDR3nt: TGTGCCAGCAGTTCCCGCAGGGCAGAGACCCAGTACTTC
CDR3aa: CASSSRRAETQYF
v_gene: TRBV27
abundance: NA
d_gene: NA
j_gene: TRBJ2-5

CDR3nt: TGCAGCGTTGAGCCCAGCAGGAACACCGGGGAGCTGTTTTTT
CDR3aa: CSVEPSRNTGELFF
v_gene: TRBV29-1
abundance: NA
d_gene: NA
j_gene: TRBJ2-2

CDR3nt: TGTGCCTGGAGTGGACAGGGGAATTCACCCCTCCACTTT
CDR3aa: CAWSGQGNSPLHF
v_gene: TRBV30
abundance: NA
d_gene: TRBD1
j_gene: TRBJ1-6

CDR3nt: TGTGCCAGCACTAATGCGGGGGGCACAGATACGCAGTATTTT
CDR3aa: CASTNAGGTDTQYF
v_gene: TRBV6-5
abundance: NA
d_gene: TRBD2
j_gene: TRBJ2-3

CDR3nt: TGTGCCAGCAGCTTGGACAGGGATTCGGCCCAGTACTTC
CDR3aa: CASSLDRDSAQYF
v_gene: TRBV5-4
abundance: NA
d_gene: NA
j_gene: TRBJ2-5

CDR3nt: TGCGCCAGCAGAAAGATCGACAGGGTGGATTCACCCCTCCACTTT
CDR3aa: CASRKIDRVDSPLHF
v_gene: TRBV4-1
abundance: NA
d_gene: TRBD1
j_gene: TRBJ1-6

CDR3nt: TGTGCCAGCAGCCCGACTAGCGGGAGAAACGAGCAGTACTTC
CDR3aa: CASSPTSGRNEQYF
v_gene: TRBV7-9
abundance: NA
d_gene: TRBD2
j_gene: TRBJ2-7

CDR3nt: TGTGCCAGCAGTTACGGGGGGCACGGGGGCACAGATACGCAGTATTTT
CDR3aa: CASSYGGHGGTDTQYF
v_gene: TRBV6-6
abundance: NA
d_gene: NA
j_gene: TRBJ2-3

CDR3nt: TGTGCCAGCAGCTTATATCGGGGGGCCTTGAATGAGCAGTTCTTC
CDR3aa: CASSLYRGALNEQFF
v_gene: TRBV7-2
abundance: once
d_gene: NA
j_gene: TRBJ2-1

CDR3nt: TGTGCCAGCAGCTTATTAGGGGTAGAGCAGTACTTC
CDR3aa: CASSLLGVEQYF
v_gene: TRBV25-1
abundance: NA
d_gene: NA
j_gene: TRBJ2-7

CDR3nt: TGCAGCGTTCAAGGTGGGGGCTCCTACGAGCAGTACTTC
CDR3aa: CSVQGGGSYEQYF
v_gene: TRBV29-1
abundance: NA
d_gene: NA
j_gene: TRBJ2-7

CDR3nt: TGTGCCAGCAGCTTGACCACATCCGAGACCCAGTACTTC
CDR3aa: CASSLTTSETQYF
v_gene: TRBV7-9
abundance: NA
d_gene: NA
j_gene: TRBJ2-5

CDR3nt: TGTGCCAGCAGTGGAACAGGGGCGACCGGGGAGCTGTTTTTT
CDR3aa: CASSGTGATGELFF
v_gene: TRBV2
abundance: NA
d_gene: TRBD1
j_gene: TRBJ2-2

CDR3nt: TGCGCCAGCAGCCCTTCCGGGACTAATCAGCGAAAGGAGTTCTTC
CDR3aa: CASSPSGTNQRKEFF
v_gene: TRBV4-1
abundance: NA
d_gene: TRBD2
j_gene: TRBJ2-1

CDR3nt: TGTGCTAGTGGTTTGGCCTGGACGGAGAGCTCCTATAATTCACCCCTCCACTTT
CDR3aa: CASGLAWTESSYNSPLHF
v_gene: TRBV12-5
abundance: NA
d_gene: NA
j_gene: TRBJ1-6

CDR3nt: TGTGCCAGCTGGGGCATAACTGGAAACACCATATATTTT
CDR3aa: CASWGITGNTIYF
v_gene: TRBV19
abundance: NA
d_gene: NA
j_gene: TRBJ1-3

CDR3nt: TGTGCCAGCAGTGAACGGCAGAACTCTGGAAACACCATATATTTT
CDR3aa: CASSERQNSGNTIYF
v_gene: TRBV2
abundance: once
d_gene: NA
j_gene: TRBJ1-3

CDR3nt: TGCGCCAGCAGTGCGAGCTCTGGAAACACCATATATTTT
CDR3aa: CASSASSGNTIYF
v_gene: TRBV10-1
abundance: once
d_gene: NA
j_gene: TRBJ1-3

CDR3nt: TGTGCCAGCAGCTTCGGCCTAGCGGGAGGCGAGCAGTACTTC
CDR3aa: CASSFGLAGGEQYF
v_gene: TRBV5-8
abundance: NA
d_gene: TRBD2
j_gene: TRBJ2-7

CDR3nt: TGTGCCAGCAACAGGGACTCGCCCGAGCAGTACTTC
CDR3aa: CASNRDSPEQYF
v_gene: TRBV6-6
abundance: NA
d_gene: NA
j_gene: TRBJ2-7

CDR3nt: TGTGCCAGCAGTTTAACCGGGACTAGCGCCTCCTACGAGCAGTACTTC
CDR3aa: CASSLTGTSASYEQYF
v_gene: TRBV27
abundance: NA
d_gene: TRBD2
j_gene: TRBJ2-7

CDR3nt: TGTGCCAGCAGTTGGCAGGTGCCAGCAGCTAAAGAGACCCAGTACTTC
CDR3aa: CASSWQVPAAKETQYF
v_gene: TRBV6-5
abundance: once
d_gene: NA
j_gene: TRBJ2-5

CDR3nt: TGTGCCAGCAGCTTAGGTCGGGGATGGCGGAACACCGGGGAGCTGTTTTTT
CDR3aa: CASSLGRGWRNTGELFF
v_gene: TRBV7-8
abundance: NA
d_gene: NA
j_gene: TRBJ2-2